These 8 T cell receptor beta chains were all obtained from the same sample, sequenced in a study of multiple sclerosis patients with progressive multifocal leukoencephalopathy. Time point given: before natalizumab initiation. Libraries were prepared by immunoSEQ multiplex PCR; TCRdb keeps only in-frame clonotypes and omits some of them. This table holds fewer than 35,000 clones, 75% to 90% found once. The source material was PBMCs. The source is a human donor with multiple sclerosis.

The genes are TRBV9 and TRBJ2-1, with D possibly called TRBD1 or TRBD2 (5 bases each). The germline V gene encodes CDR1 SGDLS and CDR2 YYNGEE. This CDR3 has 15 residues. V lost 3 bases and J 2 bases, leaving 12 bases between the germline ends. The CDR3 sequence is CASSALGATYNEQFF. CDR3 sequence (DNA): TGTGCCAGCAGCGCACTAGGGGCGACCTACAATGAGCAGTTCTTC. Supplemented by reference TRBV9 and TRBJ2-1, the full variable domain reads DSGVTQTPKHLITATGQRVTLRCSPRSGDLSVYWYQQSLDQGLQFLIQYYNGEERAKGNILERFSAQQFPDLHSELNLSSLELGDSALYFCASSALGATYNEQFFGPGTRLTVL.

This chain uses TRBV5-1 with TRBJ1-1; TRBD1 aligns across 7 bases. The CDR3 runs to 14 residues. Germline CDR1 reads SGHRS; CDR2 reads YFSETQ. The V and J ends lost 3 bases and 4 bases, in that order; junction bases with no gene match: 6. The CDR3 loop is CASSWQGGSTEAFF. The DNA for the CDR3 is TGCGCCAGCAGCTGGCAGGGGGGGAGCACTGAAGCTTTCTTT.

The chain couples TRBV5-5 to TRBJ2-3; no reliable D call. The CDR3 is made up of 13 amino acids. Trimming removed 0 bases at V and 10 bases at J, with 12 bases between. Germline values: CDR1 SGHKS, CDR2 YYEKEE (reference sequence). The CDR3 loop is CASSLAAAEAQYF. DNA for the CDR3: TGTGCCAGCAGCTTGGCGGCCGCCGAGGCGCAGTATTTT.

The DNA for the CDR3 is TGTGCCAGTAGTTACGCAGGGGGTGGCAATCAGCCCCAGCATTTT. Its translation: CASSYAGGGNQPQHF. This rearrangement joins TRBV19 to TRBJ1-5; 7 bases fit TRBD1. V dropped 5 bases and J dropped 2; count of bases not matched to a gene: 6. The CDR3 is 15 residues long. Germline-derived CDR1 and CDR2 are LNHDA and SQIVND (reference sequence).

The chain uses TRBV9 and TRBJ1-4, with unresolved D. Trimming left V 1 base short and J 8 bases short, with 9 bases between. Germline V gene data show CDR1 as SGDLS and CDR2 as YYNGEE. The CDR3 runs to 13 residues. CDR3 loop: CASSVQVGEKLFF. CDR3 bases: TGTGCCAGCAGCGTACAGGTGGGGGAAAAACTGTTTTTT.

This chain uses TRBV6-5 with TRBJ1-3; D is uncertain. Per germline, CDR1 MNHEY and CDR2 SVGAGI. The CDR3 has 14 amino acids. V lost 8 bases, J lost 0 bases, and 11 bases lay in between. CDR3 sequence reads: CASAQWTSGNTIYF. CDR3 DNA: TGTGCCAGCGCGCAGTGGACCTCTGGAAACACCATATATTTT.

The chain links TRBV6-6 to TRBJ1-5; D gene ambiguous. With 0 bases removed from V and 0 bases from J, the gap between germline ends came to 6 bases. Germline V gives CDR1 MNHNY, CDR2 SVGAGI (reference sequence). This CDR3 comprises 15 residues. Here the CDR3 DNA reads TGTGCCAGCAGTTACTCGTCAGGTAGCAATCAGCCCCAGCATTTT. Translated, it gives CASSYSSGSNQPQHF.

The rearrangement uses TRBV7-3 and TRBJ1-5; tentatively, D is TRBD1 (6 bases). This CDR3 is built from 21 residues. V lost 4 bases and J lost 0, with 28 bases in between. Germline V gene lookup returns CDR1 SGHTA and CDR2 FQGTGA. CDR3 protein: CASSSTPKGGVGNHSNQPQHF. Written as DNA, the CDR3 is TGTGCCAGCAGCTCCACCCCAAAGGGGGGGGTGGGGAACCATAGCAATCAGCCCCAGCATTTT.